The 16 T cell receptor beta chains listed next were all sequenced from one sample in a study of cytomegalovirus exposure and HLA in healthy donors (TCRdb year 2017). Library generation was performed with the immunoSEQ multiplex PCR assay. For the multiplex PCR, a mixture combining 60 forward primers for TCR Vbeta segments and 13 reverse primers for TCR Jbeta segments was used. Here the immuneACCESS table is served through TCRdb, limited to in-frame sequences with V and J called. Missing clones are a known gap in these copies; in checked studies unresolved V genes cover under half, and the rest lacks a known reason. Present in this sample are under 200,000 clones, approximately 70% of which were seen just once. Roughly 1.9% of the sample rests with the top ten. The sequencing input was PBMCs. These receptors were taken from a woman younger than 45 in good health and CMV-seronegative.

This chain joins TRBV7-8 and TRBJ1-1; TRBD1 agrees at 7 bases. The CDR3 covers 14 residues. V shed 2 bases, J shed 2 bases, and the junction held 2 bases outside the gene matches. The germline V gene encodes CDR1 SGHVS and CDR2 FQNEAQ. The CDR3 spells CASSLSGGNTEAFF. The CDR3 nucleotides are TGTGCCAGCAGCTTATCAGGGGGAAACACTGAAGCTTTCTTT. The variable domain in full, with the rest retrieved from reference TRBV7-8 and TRBJ1-1, is GAGVSQSPRYKVAKRGQDVALRCDPISGHVSLFWYQQALGQGPEFLTYFQNEAQLDKSGLPSDRFFAERPEGSVSTLKIQRTQQEDSAVYLCASSLSGGNTEAFFGQGTRLTVV.

V is TRBV2 and J is TRBJ2-7; 8 bases match TRBD1. The CDR3 loop spans 13 amino acids. V shed 6 bases and J 4 bases; nucleotides not matched to a gene: 5. The germline CDR1 and CDR2 sequences are SNHLY and FYNNEI. CDR3 coding DNA: TGTGCCAGCAGGGACAGGGTTCAGTACGAGCAGTACTTC. Its translation: CASRDRVQYEQYF.

V usage is TRBV4-1 and J usage is TRBJ2-5; 9 nucleotides align to TRBD1. The V gene end was trimmed by 5 bases and the J gene end by 0 bases; junction bases not matched to a gene: 16. CDR1 and CDR2 from the germline V gene are MGHRA and YSYEKL. This CDR3 region has 19 residues. This chain's CDR3 is CASSDETGTGKNYQETQYF. The CDR3 DNA reads as TGCGCCAGCAGCGACGAGACCGGGACAGGGAAAAACTACCAAGAGACCCAGTACTTC.

The rearrangement links TRBV7-3 to TRBJ2-7; TRBD2 aligns across 9 bases. J gave up 5 bases and V 5 bases, and 4 bases lay outside the gene matches. Germline V CDR1 and CDR2: SGHTA, FQGTGA. The CDR3 extends over 13 amino acids. Here the CDR3 reads CASSPSGGNEQYF. In DNA form, the CDR3 reads TGTGCCAGCAGCCCCAGCGGGGGGAACGAGCAGTACTTC.

The rearrangement joins TRBV5-4 to TRBJ2-5, with a possible D match to TRBD2 (5 bases). The germline V and J ends were trimmed by 6 bases and 5 bases, with 14 bases remaining between them. Per germline, CDR1 SGHNT and CDR2 YYREEE (reference sequence). This CDR3 is 13 amino acids long. CDR3 sequence: CASTKKAGETQYF. CDR3 sequence (DNA): TGTGCCAGCACCAAGAAGGCGGGTGAGACCCAGTACTTC.

The sample holds a few counts of this clone. The V call is TRBV5-4, the J call TRBJ2-2; TRBD2 matches at 8 bases. The length of the CDR3 is 15 residues. Germline CDR1 reads SGHNT; CDR2 reads YYREEE (reference sequence). V lost 6 bases and J lost 1; bases outside the gene matches: 5. CDR3 in amino acids: CASTRGGGNTGELFF. The CDR3 DNA sequence: TGTGCCAGCACCCGGGGGGGAGGGAACACCGGGGAGCTGTTTTTT.

This clone was picked up a small number of times. The J gene is TRBJ2-7, the V gene TRBV11-2; 8 bases agree with TRBD2. V shed 4 bases and J 3 bases; nucleotides not matched to a gene: 14. Germline V gene sequence: CDR1 SGHAT, CDR2 FQNNGV. The CDR3 is 17 amino acids. The CDR3 loop reads CASSYTLLAGRRYEQYF. The CDR3 DNA follows: TGTGCCAGCAGCTATACCCTCCTAGCGGGCCGTCGCTACGAGCAGTACTTC.

In this sample, this clone turned up a few times. The genes are TRBV5-4 and TRBJ2-5, with 8 bases aligning to TRBD1. The J segment lost 4 bases and the V segment lost 6 bases, leaving 11 bases of the junction unmatched. CDR3 length: 15 residues. Germline values: CDR1 SGHNT, CDR2 YYREEE (reference sequence). For the CDR3, the DNA is TGTGCCAGCACCTCCACCGGACAGGGTTTAGAGACCCAGTACTTC. It translates to CASTSTGQGLETQYF.

The chain couples TRBV2 to TRBJ1-1; TRBD1 is a possible D gene (5 bases). CDR3 size: 13 residues. V gave up 11 bases and J gave up 0 bases, with 13 bases separating them. Germline CDR1 SNHLY, CDR2 FYNNEI. CDR3 DNA sequence: TGTGCCGGTACTACAGGCCTGAACACTGAAGCTTTCTTT. This encodes CAGTTGLNTEAFF.

V and J are TRBV5-1 and TRBJ1-2, with a possible D match to TRBD1 (6 bases). Germline V gives CDR1 SGHRS, CDR2 YFSETQ. With 0 bases removed from V and 2 bases from J, the gap between germline ends came to 11 bases. The CDR3 runs to 15 residues. DNA of the CDR3: TGCGCCAGCAGCTTGGAGGGCAGGGGAAACTATGGCTACACCTTC. It specifies CASSLEGRGNYGYTF.

This chain connects TRBV4-1 to TRBJ1-2; no definite D call. Germline V gene lookup returns CDR1 MGHRA and CDR2 YSYEKL. Trimming pared 0 bases from V and 3 bases from J, leaving 8 bases between. The CDR3 length is 14 residues. CDR3 sequence (DNA): TGCGCCAGCAGCCAAGAAGCACAGTACTATGGCTACACCTTC. Translated, it gives CASSQEAQYYGYTF.

CDR3 in DNA: TGTGCCAGCAGCCCCCGGGGGAACTACGAGCAGTACTTC. Translating it yields CASSPRGNYEQYF. The chain carries TRBV7-9 and TRBJ2-7; the D gene is possibly TRBD2 (6 bases). The germline V and J ends were trimmed by 5 bases and 3 bases, with 11 bases remaining between them. Per germline, CDR1 SEHNR and CDR2 FQNEAQ (reference sequence). CDR3 length equals 13 residues.

This sequence joins TRBV12-5 and TRBJ2-5; 8 bases are shared with TRBD2. Germline CDR1 reads LGHNT; CDR2 reads FRNRAP. Trimming cost V 7 bases and J 4 bases; bases outside gene matches: 8. The CDR3 consists of 14 residues. The DNA of the CDR3 is TGTGCTAGTGCCAAGACTAGCGAGGGAGAGACCCAGTACTTC. Translating gives CASAKTSEGETQYF.

This chain joins TRBV11-2 and TRBJ1-3; D may be TRBD1 (6 bases). Germline assignment: CDR1 SGHAT and CDR2 FQNNGV. V dropped 3 bases and J dropped 0 bases, with 12 bases sitting between them. CDR3 length equals 16 residues. DNA for the CDR3: TGTGCCAGCAGCTTTCGGATGGGACACTCTGGAAACACCATATATTTT. It translates to CASSFRMGHSGNTIYF.

The chain uses TRBV19 and TRBJ2-5, with 9 bases matching TRBD2. CDR3 length: 17 amino acids. With 5 bases clipped from V and 2 bases from J, the junction kept 12 bases outside the gene matches. CDR1 and CDR2 (germline): LNHDA, SQIVND (reference sequence). The CDR3 DNA sequence: TGTGCCAGTAGTCGGTCAGTTCTAGCGGGGCCTCAAGAGACCCAGTACTTC. Its protein is CASSRSVLAGPQETQYF.

Written as DNA, the CDR3 is TGTGCCAGCAGTTCCCTCGGGACTAGCGTGTCCTACGAGCAGTACTTC. Translating it yields CASSSLGTSVSYEQYF. The chain carries TRBV6-5 and TRBJ2-7; 10 nucleotides align to TRBD2. Germline V gene lookup returns CDR1 MNHEY and CDR2 SVGAGI. The CDR3 has 16 residues. V was pared by 4 bases and J by 1 base, with 7 bases of the junction left unmatched.